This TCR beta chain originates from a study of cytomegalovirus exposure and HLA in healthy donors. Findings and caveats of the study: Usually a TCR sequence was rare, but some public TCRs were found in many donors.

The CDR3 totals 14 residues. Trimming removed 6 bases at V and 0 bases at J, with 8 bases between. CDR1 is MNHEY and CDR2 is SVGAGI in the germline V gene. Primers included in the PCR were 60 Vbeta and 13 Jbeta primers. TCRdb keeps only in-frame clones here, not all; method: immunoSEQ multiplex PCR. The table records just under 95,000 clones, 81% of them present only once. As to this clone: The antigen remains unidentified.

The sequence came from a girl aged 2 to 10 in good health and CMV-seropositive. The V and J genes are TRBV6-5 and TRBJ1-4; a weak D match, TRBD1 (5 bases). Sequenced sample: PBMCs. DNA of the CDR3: TGTGCCAGCAGCTTGACAGCAACTAATGAAAAACTGTTTTTT. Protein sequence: CASSLTATNEKLFF.